This entry lists 32 T cell receptor beta chains sequenced from one sample in a study of blood T cell repertoires in COVID-19. Some clones are missing from TCRdb's copy, which holds only in-frame ones; the method was immunoSEQ multiplex PCR. The sample has a few hundred thousand clones, less than 90% seen once; the top ten hold 2.5% to 3%. Input material: PBMCs or T cells enriched from blood (not recorded which). The receptors stem from a woman aged 30 to 39 who had recovered from COVID-19.

This clone was detected only once. This chain links TRBV9 with TRBJ2-1; 13 nucleotides align to TRBD2. The CDR3 consists of 19 residues. J lost 0 bases, V lost 4 bases, and 10 bases had no gene match. Per the germline V gene, CDR1 is SGDLS and CDR2 is YYNGEE. CDR3 DNA: TGTGCCAGCAGCTACCTAACTAGCGGGAGGGAAGGCTCCTACAATGAGCAGTTCTTC. Its translation is CASSYLTSGREGSYNEQFF.

CDR3 sequence: CASSLTSGVSYEQYF. DNA of the CDR3: TGTGCCAGCAGCCTGACTAGCGGGGTATCCTACGAGCAGTACTTC. This sequence joins TRBV5-4 and TRBJ2-7; 11 bases are shared with TRBD2. The CDR3 contains 15 residues. Looked up from germline, CDR1 is SGHNT and CDR2 is YYREEE (reference sequence). V gave up 4 bases and J gave up 1 base; unmatched junction bases: 4.

V and J are TRBV28 and TRBJ2-1, with D maybe TRBD1 (6 bases). CDR3 length: 12 amino acids. Trimming stripped 8 bases from V and 8 bases from J, with 13 bases between. Germline V gene data show CDR1 as MDHEN and CDR2 as SYDVKM. For the CDR3, the DNA is TGTGCCAGCGAAACAGGGTACCATGAGCAGTTCTTC. Protein: CASETGYHEQFF.

CDR3 loop: CASSLRDLNYGYTF. The CDR3 DNA is TGTGCCAGCAGCCTACGGGACTTAAACTATGGCTACACCTTC. The V gene is TRBV3-1 (or the pseudogene TRBV3-2), the J gene TRBJ1-2, with a weak D call TRBD1 (5 bases). CDR3 length: 14 residues. Germline values: CDR1 LGHDT, CDR2 YNNKEL (reference sequence). V was pared by 4 bases and J by 2 bases, with 11 bases between.

The gene calls are TRBV28 and TRBJ1-2; D perhaps matches TRBD1 (6 bases). CDR3 size: 13 residues. The germline gives CDR1 MDHEN, CDR2 SYDVKM. Trimming took off 4 bases at V and 4 bases at J, with 10 bases between the two ends. The CDR3 reads CASSSGTLYGYTF. The CDR3 nucleotides are TGTGCCAGCAGTTCAGGGACACTCTATGGCTACACCTTC.

The J gene is TRBJ2-1, the V gene TRBV5-1; a possible D gene is TRBD2 (6 bases). From germline, CDR1 is SGHRS and CDR2 YFSETQ. Trimming took off 0 bases at V and 0 bases at J, with 10 bases between the two ends. The length of the CDR3 is 16 residues. DNA for the CDR3: TGCGCCAGCAGCTTGGCCGCGGGAAGCTCCTACAATGAGCAGTTCTTC. This encodes CASSLAAGSSYNEQFF.

Only one count was recorded for this clone. The same CDR3 can be traced to other DNA sequences in this sample. The J gene is TRBJ1-2, the V gene TRBV18; 7 bases are a match to TRBD1. Unmatched junction bases numbered 4, after V lost 4 bases and J lost 2 bases. CDR1 is KGHSH, CDR2 LQKENI, per germline. This CDR3 spans 14 amino acids. The CDR3 nucleotides are TGTGCCAGCTCACGCGACAGGGTGAACTATGGCTACACCTTC. Translation: CASSRDRVNYGYTF.

V usage is TRBV29-1 and J usage is TRBJ2-3; D perhaps matches TRBD1 (6 bases). Germline CDR1 SQVTM, CDR2 ANQGSEA. This CDR3 has 13 amino acids. The germline V and J ends were trimmed by 4 bases and 0 bases, with 8 bases remaining between them. This CDR3 reads CSVGGTSTDTQYF. CDR3 sequence (DNA): TGCAGCGTTGGTGGGACAAGCACAGATACGCAGTATTTT.

The rearrangement joins TRBV15 to TRBJ1-5; a possible D gene is TRBD1 (6 bases). The V gene lost 0 bases and the J gene lost 8 bases, with 17 bases spanning the gap. Germline V gene lookup returns CDR1 LNHNV and CDR2 YYDKDF (reference sequence). The CDR3 consists of 16 residues. The chain's CDR3 is CATSRDRGGRLEPQHF. The CDR3 DNA is TGTGCCACCAGCAGAGATCGGGGGGGGCGCTTAGAGCCCCAGCATTTT.

V and J are TRBV9 and TRBJ2-7, with 8 bases matching TRBD1. Germline V gene sequence: CDR1 SGDLS, CDR2 YYNGEE. Trimming removed 3 bases from V and 5 bases from J; junction bases left unmatched: 10. The CDR3 spans 15 residues. DNA for the CDR3: TGTGCCAGCAGCGGCCTTAGGACAGGGATCCACGAGCAGTACTTC. This translates into CASSGLRTGIHEQYF.

The chain couples TRBV28 to TRBJ1-4, with TRBD1 identical over 8 bases. The CDR3 is made up of 14 amino acids. V trimming: 6 bases; J trimming: 6 bases; junction bases outside the gene matches: 6. Per the germline V gene, CDR1 is MDHEN and CDR2 is SYDVKM. DNA of the CDR3: TGTGCCAGCAGAACCGGACAGGGTTATGAAAAACTGTTTTTT. Translating gives CASRTGQGYEKLFF.

This clone has a count of ten or more. This rearrangement joins TRBV5-1 to TRBJ2-3, with TRBD2 matching over 14 bases. CDR1 is SGHRS, CDR2 YFSETQ, per germline. V lost 4 bases to trimming and J lost 4 bases; unmatched junction nucleotides: 5. The CDR3 extends over 16 amino acids. CDR3 nucleotides: TGCGCCAGCAGCAAGGGACTAGCGGGGGAGGCAGATACGCAGTATTTT. Translation gives CASSKGLAGEADTQYF.

The V gene is TRBV3-1 (or the pseudogene TRBV3-2), the J gene TRBJ2-7, with D perhaps matching TRBD1 (6 bases). The CDR3 is 15 amino acids. The V gene's germline CDR1 is LGHDT and CDR2 YNNKEL (reference sequence). The V end lost 2 bases, the J end lost 5 bases, and 16 bases lay between the germline ends. The CDR3 protein is CASSQTGQSPDEQYF. The CDR3 nucleotides are TGTGCCAGCAGCCAAACCGGACAGTCCCCTGACGAGCAGTACTTC.

The genes are TRBV19 and TRBJ1-4, with D hard to call. Germline V gives CDR1 LNHDA, CDR2 SQIVND (reference sequence). The CDR3 totals 15 residues. The V end lost 1 base, the J end lost 3 bases, and 9 bases lay between the germline ends. The DNA for the CDR3 is TGTGCCAGTAGTATAGGGCGGAGGTCTAATGAAAAACTGTTTTTT. Protein: CASSIGRRSNEKLFF.

The chain has TRBV23-1 and TRBJ1-5; maybe TRBD1 (5 bases). TRBV23-1 is designated an ORF whose function remains uncertain. CDR3 length: 17 residues. The germline V and J ends were trimmed by 0 bases and 4 bases, with 16 bases remaining between them. The DNA of the CDR3 is TGCGCCAGCAGTCAATCCCTGTTGAGGGGAGGTAATCAGCCCCAGCATTTT. Amino acid sequence: CASSQSLLRGGNQPQHF.

The rearrangement joins TRBV7-6 to TRBJ1-2, with 9 nucleotides matching TRBD1. Germline V gene sequence: CDR1 SGHVS, CDR2 FNYEAQ. Trimming took 6 bases from V and 6 from J; bases not matched to a gene: 5. The CDR3 has 13 amino acids. In nucleotides, the CDR3 is TGTGCCAGCAGTTCCACAGGGGGCAATGGCTACACCTTC. It codes for CASSSTGGNGYTF.

Only one count was recorded for this clone. The gene calls are TRBV5-6 and TRBJ2-1; 9 nucleotides line up with TRBD1. Germline V gives CDR1 SGHDT, CDR2 YYEEEE. This CDR3 has 15 residues. V shed 4 bases and J 2 bases; nucleotides not matched to a gene: 4. CDR3 nucleotides: TGTGCCAGCAGCACCGGGACAGGGCCCTACAATGAGCAGTTCTTC. Amino acid sequence: CASSTGTGPYNEQFF.

The V gene is TRBV15, the J gene TRBJ2-7; perhaps TRBD1 as D (6 bases). This CDR3 is 14 amino acids long. V shed 0 bases and J shed 2 bases, with 8 bases lying between them. The germline V gene encodes CDR1 LNHNV and CDR2 YYDKDF (reference sequence). The DNA of the CDR3 is TGTGCCACCAGCAGAGATCCAGGGGCCTACGAGCAGTACTTC. Protein sequence: CATSRDPGAYEQYF. The whole variable domain, filled in from reference TRBV15 and TRBJ2-7, reads DAMVIQNPRYQVTQFGKPVTLSCSQTLNHNVMYWYQQKSSQAPKLLFHYYDKDFNNEADTPDNFQSRRPNTSFCFLDIRSPGLGDTAMYLCATSRDPGAYEQYFGPGTRLTVT.

The chain carries TRBV24-1 and TRBJ1-1; no clear D. Germline V gene lookup returns CDR1 KGHDR and CDR2 SFDVKD. This CDR3 has 13 residues. The V end was cut by 2 bases, the J end by 1 base, with 4 bases between. The CDR3 region is CATSDSGNTEAFF. The CDR3 DNA reads as TGTGCCACCAGTGATTCAGGGAACACTGAAGCTTTCTTT.

The V gene is TRBV2, the J gene TRBJ2-5; 11 bases match TRBD2. V was clipped by 4 bases and J by 9 bases; unmatched bases: 13. The CDR3 covers 16 residues. Germline lookup yields CDR1 SNHLY and CDR2 FYNNEI. DNA for the CDR3: TGTGCCAGCAGTGGGACTAGCGGGTTATCAACCAATCCCCAGTACTTC. It yields the protein CASSGTSGLSTNPQYF.

This clone was seen just once. The junction departs from the called germline gene at one end, perhaps through a read error. CDR3: CASSRQGPEELFF. The CDR3 nucleotides are TGTGCCAGCAGCCGACAGGGGCCTGAAGAACTGTTTTTT. The rearrangement links TRBV12-3 or TRBV12-4 to TRBJ1-4, with 8 bases matching TRBD1. CDR3 length: 13 amino acids.

V gene TRBV18 combines with J gene TRBJ1-5, with a tentative D call TRBD1 (6 bases). The V and J ends lost 4 bases and 0 bases respectively, with 16 bases between them. This CDR3 comprises 17 residues. The germline V gene has CDR1 KGHSH and CDR2 LQKENI. The CDR3 reads CASSRSGTPYSNQPQHF. CDR3 nucleotide sequence: TGTGCCAGCTCACGATCCGGGACACCTTATAGCAATCAGCCCCAGCATTTT.

The V gene is TRBV28, the J gene TRBJ2-1; D remains ambiguous. The CDR3 sequence is 12 residues long. The V gene lost 5 bases and the J gene lost 12 bases, with 14 bases spanning the gap. Looked up from germline, CDR1 is MDHEN and CDR2 is SYDVKM. Here the CDR3 DNA reads TGTGCCAGCAGTGCCTTGTTACGCGGGCAGTTCTTC. Amino acids: CASSALLRGQFF.

The chain joins TRBV3-1 (or the pseudogene TRBV3-2) to TRBJ2-2; 9 nucleotides match TRBD2. The CDR3 covers 19 residues. Germline assignment: CDR1 LGHDT and CDR2 YNNKEL (reference sequence). The ends lost 0 bases at V and 0 bases at J; junction bases unmatched: 8. This CDR3 reads CASSQDLLAGWANTGELFF. CDR3 sequence (DNA): TGTGCCAGCAGCCAAGATTTGCTAGCGGGATGGGCGAACACCGGGGAGCTGTTTTTT.

The J gene is TRBJ1-5, the V gene TRBV6-5, with D unclear. Germline assignment: CDR1 MNHEY and CDR2 SVGAGI. The V end lost 6 bases, the J end lost 7 bases, and 19 bases lay between the germline ends. The CDR3 spans 15 residues. The CDR3 spells CASRTPSEAGQPQHF. CDR3 bases: TGTGCCAGCAGGACCCCCAGTGAGGCCGGGCAGCCCCAGCATTTT.

The V call is TRBV6-5, the J call TRBJ2-7; D possibly corresponds to TRBD1 (6 bases). This CDR3 spans 15 amino acids. Deletions cut 6 bases from V and 5 bases from J, with 20 bases between. Germline CDR1 and CDR2: MNHEY and SVGAGI. The CDR3 region has the DNA TGTGCCAGCAGCCGCGACAGGCCCCCGATCCACGAGCAGTACTTC. Translation gives CASSRDRPPIHEQYF.

The chain uses TRBV7-9 and TRBJ2-5; no definite D call. The CDR3 is 15 amino acids. Germline loops: CDR1 SEHNR, CDR2 FQNEAQ (reference sequence). V gave up 3 bases and J gave up 2 bases, with 13 bases separating them. The CDR3 DNA reads as TGTGCCAGCAGCTTGGAAGTAGCAGTGCAAGAGACCCAGTACTTC. This translates into CASSLEVAVQETQYF.

This clone appeared once. The chain employs TRBV5-1 and TRBJ1-1; D remains ambiguous. The CDR3 runs 13 residues. Deletions cut 4 bases from V and 3 bases from J, with 10 bases between. In germline, CDR1 is SGHRS, CDR2 YFSETQ. CDR3 nucleotide sequence: TGCGCCAGCAGCCAAAATGAGGACACTGAAGCTTTCTTT. Its translation is CASSQNEDTEAFF.

The chain joins TRBV10-3 to TRBJ1-6; D not resolved. V gave up 10 bases and J gave up 10 bases, with 17 bases separating them. The CDR3 length is 13 residues. CDR1 is ENHRY and CDR2 is SYGVKD in the germline V gene. In DNA form, the CDR3 reads TGTGCCACCTCCAATGAGTTGGGCTCACCCCTCCACTTT. Its translation: CATSNELGSPLHF.

J is TRBJ1-4 and V is TRBV28; the D is unclear. V was trimmed by 2 bases and J by 8 bases, leaving 15 bases between them. Germline V gene data show CDR1 as MDHEN and CDR2 as SYDVKM. This CDR3 has 15 residues. CDR3 DNA sequence: TGTGCCAGCAGTTTAGCGGCGCGGGTATGGGAAAAACTGTTTTTT. Encoded protein: CASSLAARVWEKLFF. The whole variable domain, filled in from reference TRBV28 and TRBJ1-4, reads DVKVTQSSRYLVKRTGEKVFLECVQDMDHENMFWYRQDPGLGLRLIYFSYDVKMKEKGDIPEGYSVSREKKERFSLILESASTNQTSMYLCASSLAARVWEKLFFGSGTQLSVL.

The chain is built from TRBV4-2 and TRBJ2-7; tentatively, D is TRBD1 (5 bases). The CDR3 loop spans 14 amino acids. Germline lookup yields CDR1 LGHNA and CDR2 YNFKEQ. The V end lost 1 base, the J end lost 0 bases, and 7 bases lay between the germline ends. CDR3 amino acids: CASSQATVSYEQYF. The CDR3 DNA reads TGTGCCAGCAGCCAAGCGACAGTCTCCTACGAGCAGTACTTC.

The CDR3 reads CASSLEGTPSYEQYF. DNA of the CDR3: TGTGCCAGCAGCTTAGAGGGGACTCCCTCCTACGAGCAGTACTTC. The chain combines TRBV7-6 with TRBJ2-7, with D perhaps TRBD2 (6 bases). In germline, CDR1 is SGHVS, CDR2 FNYEAQ. With 1 base removed from V and 0 bases from J, the gap between germline ends came to 10 bases. This CDR3 is 15 amino acids long.